This T cell receptor beta chain was recorded in a study of cytomegalovirus exposure and HLA in healthy donors. Amplification used 60 Vbeta primers and 13 Jbeta primers. Measured with immunoSEQ multiplex PCR; TCRdb has only the in-frame clones, and not every one. This table holds 150,000 to 200,000 clones, 60% to 80% found once. Study observations and caveats: Researchers catalogued 160 or so TCR beta chains as cytomegalovirus-associated.

The table lists this clone with a count of one. Its specificity is unknown. The receptor comes from a woman between 40 and 50 years old in good health and CMV-seronegative. The source material was PBMCs.

The CDR3 protein is CASSLTGGTEAFF. The DNA of the CDR3 is TGTGCCAGCAGCTTGACAGGGGGGACTGAAGCTTTCTTT. V and J are TRBV7-9 and TRBJ1-1; 9 nucleotides match TRBD1. The ends lost 3 bases at V and 5 bases at J; junction bases unmatched: 1. The V gene's germline CDR1 is SEHNR and CDR2 FQNEAQ (reference sequence). The CDR3 contains 13 residues.